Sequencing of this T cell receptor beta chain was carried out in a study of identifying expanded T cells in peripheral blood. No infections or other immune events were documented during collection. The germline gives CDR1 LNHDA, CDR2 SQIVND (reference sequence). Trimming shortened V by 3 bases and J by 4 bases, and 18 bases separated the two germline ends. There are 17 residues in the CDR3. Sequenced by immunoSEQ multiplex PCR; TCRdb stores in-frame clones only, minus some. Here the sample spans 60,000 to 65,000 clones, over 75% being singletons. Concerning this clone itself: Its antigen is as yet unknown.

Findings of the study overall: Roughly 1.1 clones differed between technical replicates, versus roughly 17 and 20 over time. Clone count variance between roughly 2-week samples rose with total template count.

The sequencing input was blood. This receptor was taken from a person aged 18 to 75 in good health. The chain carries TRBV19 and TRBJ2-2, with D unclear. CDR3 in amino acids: CASSMGFRAESTGELFF. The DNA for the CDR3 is TGTGCCAGTAGTATGGGGTTCCGGGCCGAATCCACCGGGGAGCTGTTTTTT.